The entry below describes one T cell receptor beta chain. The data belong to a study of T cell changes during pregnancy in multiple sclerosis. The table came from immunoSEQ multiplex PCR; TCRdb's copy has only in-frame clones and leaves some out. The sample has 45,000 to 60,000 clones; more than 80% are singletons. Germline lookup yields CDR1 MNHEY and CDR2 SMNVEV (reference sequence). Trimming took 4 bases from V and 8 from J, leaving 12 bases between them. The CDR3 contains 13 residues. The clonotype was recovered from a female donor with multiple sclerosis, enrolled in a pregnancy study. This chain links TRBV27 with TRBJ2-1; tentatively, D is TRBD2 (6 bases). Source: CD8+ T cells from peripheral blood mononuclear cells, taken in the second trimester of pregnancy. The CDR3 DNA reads TGTGCCAGCAGTTATCCGGGGGTCGATGAGCAGTTCTTC. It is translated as CASSYPGVDEQFF.